This TCR beta chain was retrieved from a study of response to subunit inactivated influenza vaccine. Study conclusions and caveats: Each seasonal influenza vaccination, the authors suggested, recruits few new T cells.

TCRdb recomputed calls from the RT-PCR reads with MiXCR, one row per CDR3 protein. The profile shows some 850,000 distinct CDR3 sequences, under 20% of them singletons. The V gene lost 4 bases and the J gene lost 6 bases, with 12 bases spanning the gap. Germline V lookup: CDR1 GTSNPN, CDR2 SVGIG (reference sequence). The CDR3 runs to 13 residues. This clonotype turned up a few times. Antigen specificity is unknown. The chain recombines TRBV30 with TRBJ2-2; TRBD1 might be the D (5 bases). This TCR was sampled from a man aged 50-59 years who received an inactivated influenza vaccine. The starting material was PBMCs from blood, obtained around 5 days after vaccination. The CDR3 nucleotides are TGTGCCTGGAACCCAGGGTTGGCCGGGGAGCTGTTTTTT. Translated, it gives CAWNPGLAGELFF.